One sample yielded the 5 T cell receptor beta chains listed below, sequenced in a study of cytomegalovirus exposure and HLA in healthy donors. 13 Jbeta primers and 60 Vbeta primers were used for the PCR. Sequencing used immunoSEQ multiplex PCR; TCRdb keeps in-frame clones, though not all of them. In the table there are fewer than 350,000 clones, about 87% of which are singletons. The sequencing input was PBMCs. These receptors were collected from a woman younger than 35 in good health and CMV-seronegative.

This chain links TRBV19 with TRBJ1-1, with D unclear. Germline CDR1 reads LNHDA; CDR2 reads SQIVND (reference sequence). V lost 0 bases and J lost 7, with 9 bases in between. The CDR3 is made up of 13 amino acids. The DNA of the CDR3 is TGTGCCAGTAGTATAGACAGTAACGTTGAAGCTTTCTTT. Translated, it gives CASSIDSNVEAFF.

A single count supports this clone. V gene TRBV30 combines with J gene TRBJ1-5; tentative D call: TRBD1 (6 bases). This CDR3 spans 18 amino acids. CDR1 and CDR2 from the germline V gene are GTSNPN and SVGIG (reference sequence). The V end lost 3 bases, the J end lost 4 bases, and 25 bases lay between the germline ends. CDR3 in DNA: TGTGCCTGGAGCCCTGTGTCGGTGGAGGACAGCTTAAATCAGCCCCAGCATTTT. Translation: CAWSPVSVEDSLNQPQHF.

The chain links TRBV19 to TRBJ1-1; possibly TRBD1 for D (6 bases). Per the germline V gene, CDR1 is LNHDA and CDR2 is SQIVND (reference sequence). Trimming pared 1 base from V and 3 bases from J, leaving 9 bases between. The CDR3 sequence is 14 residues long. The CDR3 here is CASSIVTGYTEAFF. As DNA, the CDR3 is TGTGCCAGTAGTATAGTTACAGGGTACACTGAAGCTTTCTTT.

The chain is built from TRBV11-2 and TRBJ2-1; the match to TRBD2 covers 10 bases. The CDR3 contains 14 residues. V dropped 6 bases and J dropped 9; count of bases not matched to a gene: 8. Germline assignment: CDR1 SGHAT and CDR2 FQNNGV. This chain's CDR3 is CASSLPGLAREQFF. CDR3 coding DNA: TGTGCCAGCAGTCTCCCGGGACTAGCGCGTGAGCAGTTCTTC.

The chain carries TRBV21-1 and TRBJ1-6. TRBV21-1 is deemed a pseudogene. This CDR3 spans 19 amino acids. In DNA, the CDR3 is TGTGCCAGCAGCTCTCGAATGGGGGGGCCGAGCTCCTATAATTCACCCCTCCACTTT. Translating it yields CASSSRMGGPSSYNSPLHF.